The next 20 T cell receptor beta chains were all read from a single sample in a study of blood T cell repertoires in COVID-19. The table came from immunoSEQ multiplex PCR; TCRdb's copy has only in-frame clones and leaves some out. The sample has some 210,000 clones, approximately 86% seen once. Sample: PBMCs or T cells enriched from blood (not recorded which). The receptors derive from a young man with acute COVID-19.

For this clone: The identical CDR3 is also encoded by other nucleotide sequences in the sample. V gene TRBV9 combines with J gene TRBJ2-7, with TRBD2 identical over 11 bases. V gave up 2 bases and J gave up 0 bases; unmatched junction bases: 1. Germline assignment: CDR1 SGDLS and CDR2 YYNGEE. CDR3 size: 15 residues. The CDR3 DNA is TGTGCCAGCAGCGTGGGACTAGCGGACTCCTACGAGCAGTACTTC. Its protein product is CASSVGLADSYEQYF.

The V gene is TRBV30, the J gene TRBJ2-7; 9 bases map to TRBD2. The CDR3 covers 14 residues. Germline assignment: CDR1 GTSNPN and CDR2 SVGIG (reference sequence). V gave up 0 bases and J gave up 3 bases; unmatched junction bases: 3. CDR3 bases: TGTGCCTGGAGTGTGGGTAGCGGGAGCTACGAGCAGTACTTC. Protein: CAWSVGSGSYEQYF.

The CDR3 is CASSQGLGVQFF. As DNA, the CDR3 is TGCGCCAGCAGCCAAGGCCTTGGAGTGCAGTTCTTC. The chain links TRBV4-1 to TRBJ2-1; no definite D call. Germline CDR1 is MGHRA and CDR2 is YSYEKL. V shed 1 base and J shed 12 bases, with 10 bases lying between them. CDR3 size: 12 residues.

V and J are TRBV7-9 and TRBJ2-1, with 7 bases identical to TRBD2. Germline V lookup: CDR1 SEHNR, CDR2 FQNEAQ (reference sequence). The V segment lost 5 bases and the J segment 8 bases; nucleotides outside the gene matches: 9. The CDR3 extends over 14 amino acids. CDR3 protein: CASSPHSGSDEQFF. The CDR3, as DNA: TGTGCCAGCAGCCCCCATAGCGGGTCCGATGAGCAGTTCTTC. The whole variable domain, remainder taken from reference TRBV7-9 and TRBJ2-1, is DTGVSQNPRHKITKRGQNVTFRCDPISEHNRLYWYRQTLGQGPEFLTYFQNEAQLEKSRLLSDRFSAERPKGSFSTLEIQRTEQGDSAMYLCASSPHSGSDEQFFGPGTRLTVL.

For the CDR3, the DNA is TGTGCCGGGGGACAGGGGGGCACAGATACGCAGTATTTT. The encoded protein is CAGGQGGTDTQYF. This chain connects TRBV19 to TRBJ2-3; 11 nucleotides line up with TRBD1. The CDR3 sequence is 13 residues long. The germline CDR1 and CDR2 sequences are LNHDA and SQIVND (reference sequence). The ends lost 11 bases at V and 1 base at J; junction bases unmatched: 2.

This clone was counted a few times. The chain is built from TRBV18 and TRBJ2-6, with TRBD1 matching over 12 bases. This CDR3 has 20 residues. V lost 5 bases and J lost 4; bases outside the gene matches: 15. The germline V gene has CDR1 KGHSH and CDR2 LQKENI. CDR3 loop: CASSVQFGGQGAKGANVLTF. As DNA, the CDR3 is TGTGCCAGCTCAGTCCAATTCGGGGGACAGGGGGCGAAAGGGGCCAACGTCCTGACTTTC. Full variable domain (missing parts from reference TRBV18 and TRBJ2-6): NAGVMQNPRHLVRRRGQEARLRCSPMKGHSHVYWYRQLPEEGLKFMVYLQKENIIDESGMPKERFSAEFPKEGPSILRIQQVVRGDSAAYFCASSVQFGGQGAKGANVLTFGAGSRLTVL.

V usage is TRBV4-1 and J usage is TRBJ1-4, with D uncertain. CDR1 is MGHRA and CDR2 is YSYEKL in the germline V gene. V was trimmed by 1 base and J by 8 bases, leaving 20 bases between them. The CDR3 is made up of 17 amino acids. The CDR3 loop reads CASSQVPPRTRREKLFF. The DNA for the CDR3 is TGCGCCAGCAGCCAAGTCCCCCCCCGGACCAGGAGGGAAAAACTGTTTTTT.

The chain employs TRBV7-3 and TRBJ2-1; 8 bases align to TRBD2. V lost 2 bases to trimming and J lost 11 bases; unmatched junction nucleotides: 2. The CDR3 is 12 amino acids. Per germline, CDR1 SGHTA and CDR2 FQGTGA. CDR3: CASSLAGGKQFF. CDR3 sequence (DNA): TGTGCCAGCAGCTTAGCGGGAGGTAAGCAGTTCTTC.

This clone has only a few counts. The chain recombines TRBV5-4 with TRBJ1-1, with a possible D match to TRBD1 (5 bases). This CDR3 is built from 13 residues. The germline V gene has CDR1 SGHNT and CDR2 YYREEE (reference sequence). The V gene lost 1 base and the J gene lost 5 bases, with 9 bases spanning the gap. The CDR3: CASSLWGGTEAFF. In nucleotides, the CDR3 is TGTGCCAGCAGCTTGTGGGGCGGAACTGAAGCTTTCTTT. The full variable domain, in which reference TRBV5-4 and TRBJ1-1 provide the parts outside the CDR3, is ETGVTQSPTHLIKTRGQQVTLRCSSQSGHNTVSWYQQALGQGPQFIFQYYREEENGRGNFPPRFSGLQFPNYSSELNVNALELDDSALYLCASSLWGGTEAFFGQGTRLTVV.

The chain joins TRBV2 to TRBJ1-1, with D uncertain. The germline V and J ends were trimmed by 0 bases and 7 bases, with 15 bases remaining between them. The length of the CDR3 is 15 residues. Looked up from germline, CDR1 is SNHLY and CDR2 is FYNNEI. CDR3 protein: CASSEATRPYGEAFF. As DNA, the CDR3 is TGTGCCAGCAGTGAAGCAACTAGGCCGTACGGTGAAGCTTTCTTT.

The rearrangement joins TRBV3-1 (or the pseudogene TRBV3-2) to TRBJ1-1; no definite D call. The CDR3 is made up of 13 amino acids. In germline, CDR1 is LGHDT, CDR2 YNNKEL (reference sequence). The germline V and J ends were trimmed by 6 bases and 0 bases, with 8 bases remaining between them. The CDR3 reads CASSPVVNTEAFF. The DNA of the CDR3 is TGTGCCAGCAGTCCGGTCGTGAACACTGAAGCTTTCTTT.

The chain recombines TRBV7-6 with TRBJ2-7; 11 bases align to TRBD2. The CDR3 is 15 amino acids. In germline, CDR1 is SGHVS, CDR2 FNYEAQ. Germline trimming cut 3 bases from V and 7 bases from J; bases unmatched to any gene: 8. The CDR3 sequence: CASSLDLAGGKEQYF. CDR3 nucleotide sequence: TGTGCCAGCAGCTTGGACCTAGCGGGAGGAAAGGAGCAGTACTTC.

The J gene is TRBJ2-7, the V gene TRBV13; maybe TRBD2 (6 bases). CDR1 PRHDT and CDR2 FYEKMQ come from the germline V gene (reference sequence). V was trimmed by 5 bases and J by 4 bases, leaving 15 bases between them. This CDR3 is built from 14 residues. As DNA, the CDR3 is TGTGCCAGCAGCCTGGGGGGATTCAGGTACGAGCAGTACTTC. It codes for CASSLGGFRYEQYF.

The chain carries TRBV5-1 and TRBJ2-7, with D possibly TRBD1 on 5 matching bases. Germline CDR1 reads SGHRS; CDR2 reads YFSETQ. Trimming stripped 0 bases from V and 2 bases from J, with 12 bases between. This CDR3 comprises 15 residues. The CDR3 DNA reads as TGCGCCAGCAGCTTGGACTCGACAGTTCCCTACGAGCAGTACTTC. It translates to CASSLDSTVPYEQYF. Full variable domain (outside the CDR3, taken from reference TRBV5-1 and TRBJ2-7): KAGVTQTPRYLIKTRGQQVTLSCSPISGHRSVSWYQQTPGQGLQFLFEYFSETQRNKGNFPGRFSGRQFSNSRSEMNVSTLELGDSALYLCASSLDSTVPYEQYFGPGTRLTVT.

The chain combines TRBV29-1 with TRBJ2-7; D may be TRBD2 (5 bases). The germline V and J ends were trimmed by 6 bases and 5 bases, with 14 bases remaining between them. CDR1 is SQVTM and CDR2 is ANQGSEA in the germline V gene. This CDR3 has 12 amino acids. The CDR3 loop reads CSVETKLHEQYF. CDR3 in DNA: TGCAGCGTAGAGACTAAACTCCACGAGCAGTACTTC.

The V gene is TRBV3-1 (or the pseudogene TRBV3-2), the J gene TRBJ1-4, with D hard to call. The germline gives CDR1 LGHDT, CDR2 YNNKEL (reference sequence). This CDR3 spans 16 amino acids. V was cut by 3 bases and J by 5 bases, with 16 bases left in between. CDR3 nucleotides: TGTGCCAGCAGCCAGGGTCTCGGAGGAGGGAATGAAAAACTGTTTTTT. This sequence encodes CASSQGLGGGNEKLFF.

This sequence joins TRBV19 and TRBJ1-1; D unclear. Germline CDR1 LNHDA, CDR2 SQIVND (reference sequence). V gave up 3 bases and J gave up 1 base, with 9 bases separating them. CDR3 length: 14 residues. The CDR3 is CASSIISGNTEAFF. Written as DNA, the CDR3 is TGTGCCAGTAGTATCATTTCAGGGAACACTGAAGCTTTCTTT.

This chain connects TRBV7-9 to TRBJ2-1; 11 bases are a match to TRBD1. CDR1 is SEHNR, CDR2 FQNEAQ, per germline (reference sequence). CDR3 size: 16 residues. Germline trimming cut 4 bases from V and 6 bases from J; bases unmatched to any gene: 8. The chain's CDR3 is CASSSPGTGGSNEQFF. The CDR3 DNA is TGTGCCAGCAGCTCCCCGGGGACAGGGGGGAGCAATGAGCAGTTCTTC.

On this clone: Within the sample, other DNA sequences also encode this same CDR3. V and J are TRBV20-1 and TRBJ2-7; 10 nucleotides align to TRBD2. Trimming took 3 bases from V and 3 from J; bases not matched to a gene: 2. The CDR3 has 13 amino acids. Germline V gene lookup returns CDR1 DFQATT and CDR2 SNEGSKA (reference sequence). The CDR3 DNA reads TGCAGTGCTAGTCCTAGCGGGAGCTACGAGCAGTACTTC. It encodes CSASPSGSYEQYF.

The chain employs TRBV12-3 or TRBV12-4 and TRBJ2-2; a weak D match, TRBD1 (5 bases). The CDR3 has 13 residues. The V gene lost 3 bases and the J gene lost 9 bases, with 11 bases spanning the gap. Here the CDR3 reads CASSFTGTRELFF. The DNA of the CDR3 is TGTGCCAGCAGTTTTACAGGTACCAGGGAGCTGTTTTTT.